The T cell receptor beta chain described here comes from a study of OX40 agonist ivuxolimab in advanced cancers. Regarding the study as a whole: Clonal expansion by week 6 occurred in CD4+ and CD8+ blood T cells (at 0.1 to 3.0 mg/kg). Averaging showed that CD8+ T cells had more expanded clones than CD4+ did.

The repertoire was sequenced with immunoSEQ multiplex PCR; TCRdb's copy has only in-frame clones and lacks some. The profile shows 55,000 to 70,000 clones, 65% to 90% of them singletons. On this clone: Its specificity is not known.

At cycle 4 day 1, cycle 7 day 1, and baseline, blood was sampled. The input for sequencing was CD4+ or CD8+ T cells sorted from blood, taken in a trial of the OX40 agonist ivuxolimab. The TCR was taken from an adult with an advanced solid tumor such as melanoma, head and neck, liver or kidney cancer.

CDR3 protein: CASSLFSGMNTEAFF. The CDR3 nucleotides are TGCGCCAGCAGCTTGTTTTCAGGGATGAACACTGAAGCTTTCTTT. The chain uses TRBV5-1 and TRBJ1-1; D possibly corresponds to TRBD1 (5 bases). There are 15 residues in the CDR3. V dropped 1 base and J dropped 0 bases, with 10 bases sitting between them. CDR1 is SGHRS and CDR2 is YFSETQ in the germline V gene.